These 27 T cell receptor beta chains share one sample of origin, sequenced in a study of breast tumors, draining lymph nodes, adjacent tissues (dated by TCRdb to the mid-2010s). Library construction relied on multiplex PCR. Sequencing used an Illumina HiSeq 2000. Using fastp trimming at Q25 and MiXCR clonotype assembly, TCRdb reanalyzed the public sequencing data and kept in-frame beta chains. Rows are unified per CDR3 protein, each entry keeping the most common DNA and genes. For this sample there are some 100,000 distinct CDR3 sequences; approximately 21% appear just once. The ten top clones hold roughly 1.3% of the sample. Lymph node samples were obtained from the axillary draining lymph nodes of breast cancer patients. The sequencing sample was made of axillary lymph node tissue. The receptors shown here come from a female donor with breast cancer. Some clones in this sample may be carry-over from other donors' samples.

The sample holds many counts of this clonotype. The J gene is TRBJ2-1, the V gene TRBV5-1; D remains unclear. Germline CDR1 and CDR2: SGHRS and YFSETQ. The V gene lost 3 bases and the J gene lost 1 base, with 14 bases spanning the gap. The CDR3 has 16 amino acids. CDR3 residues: CASSSGVIMSYNEQFF. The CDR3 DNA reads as TGCGCCAGCAGCTCAGGAGTTATCATGTCCTACAATGAGCAGTTCTTC. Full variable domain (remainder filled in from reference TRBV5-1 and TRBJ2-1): KAGVTQTPRYLIKTRGQQVTLSCSPISGHRSVSWYQQTPGQGLQFLFEYFSETQRNKGNFPGRFSGRQFSNSRSEMNVSTLELGDSALYLCASSSGVIMSYNEQFFGPGTRLTVL.

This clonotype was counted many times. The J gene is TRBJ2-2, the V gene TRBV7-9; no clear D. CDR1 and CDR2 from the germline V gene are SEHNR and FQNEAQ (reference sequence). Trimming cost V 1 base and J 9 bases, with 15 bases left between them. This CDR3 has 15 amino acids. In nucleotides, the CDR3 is TGTGCCAGCAGCTTAGTGTCCTCGCCCGACCGGGAGCTGTTTTTT. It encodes CASSLVSSPDRELFF.

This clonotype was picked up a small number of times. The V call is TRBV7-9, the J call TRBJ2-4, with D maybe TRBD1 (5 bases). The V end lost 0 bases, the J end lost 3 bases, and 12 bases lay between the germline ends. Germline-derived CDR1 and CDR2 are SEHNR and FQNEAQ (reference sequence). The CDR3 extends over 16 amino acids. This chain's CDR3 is CASSLAQDSYKNIQYF. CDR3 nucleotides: TGTGCCAGCAGCTTAGCCCAAGACAGTTACAAAAACATTCAGTACTTC.

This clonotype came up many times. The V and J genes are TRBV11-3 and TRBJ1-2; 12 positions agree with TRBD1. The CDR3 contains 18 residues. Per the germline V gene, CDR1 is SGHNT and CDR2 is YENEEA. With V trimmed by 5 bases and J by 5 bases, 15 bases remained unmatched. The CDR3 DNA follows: TGTGCCAGCAGCCCAACCCCCGGGACAGGGGGCGGATGTTATGGCTACACCTTC. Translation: CASSPTPGTGGGCYGYTF.

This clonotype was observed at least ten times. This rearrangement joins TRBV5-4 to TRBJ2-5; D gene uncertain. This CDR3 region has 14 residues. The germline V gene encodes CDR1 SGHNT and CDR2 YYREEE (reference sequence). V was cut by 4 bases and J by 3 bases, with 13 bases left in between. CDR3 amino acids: CASSILGREETQYF. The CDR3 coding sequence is TGTGCCAGCAGCATCTTGGGTCGGGAAGAGACCCAGTACTTC. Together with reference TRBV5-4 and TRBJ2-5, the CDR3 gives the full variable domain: ETGVTQSPTHLIKTRGQQVTLRCSSQSGHNTVSWYQQALGQGPQFIFQYYREEENGRGNFPPRFSGLQFPNYSSELNVNALELDDSALYLCASSILGREETQYFGPGTRLLVL.

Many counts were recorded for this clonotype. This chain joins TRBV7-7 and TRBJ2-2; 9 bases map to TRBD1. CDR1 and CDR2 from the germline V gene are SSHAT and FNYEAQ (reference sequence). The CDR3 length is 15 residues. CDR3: CASAETGGVTGELFF. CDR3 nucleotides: TGTGCTAGTGCCGAGACAGGGGGTGTCACCGGGGAGCTGTTTTTT. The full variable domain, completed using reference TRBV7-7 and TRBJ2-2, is GAGVSQSPRYKVTKRGQDVTLRCDPISSHATLYWYQQALGQGPEFLTYFNYEAQPDKSGLPSDRFSAERPEGSISTLTIQRTEQRDSAMYRCASAETGGVTGELFFGEGSRLTVL.

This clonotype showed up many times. The CDR3 DNA reads TGTGCCAGCAGTGATGGAGGGACCCAGTACTTC. It yields the protein CASSDGGTQYF. This chain uses TRBV6-2 or TRBV6-3 with TRBJ2-5; TRBD2 is a possible D gene (5 bases). Germline assignment: CDR1 MNHEY and CDR2 SVGEGT. This CDR3 has 11 amino acids. V was shortened by 5 bases and J by 7 bases, with 8 bases between the two germline ends.

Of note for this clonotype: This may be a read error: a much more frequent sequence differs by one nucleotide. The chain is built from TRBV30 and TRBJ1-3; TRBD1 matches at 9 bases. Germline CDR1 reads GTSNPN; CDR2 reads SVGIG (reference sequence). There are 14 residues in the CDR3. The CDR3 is CAWSGDRVSNTVYF. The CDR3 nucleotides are TGTGCCTGGAGTGGGGACAGGGTGTCAAACACCGTATATTTT.

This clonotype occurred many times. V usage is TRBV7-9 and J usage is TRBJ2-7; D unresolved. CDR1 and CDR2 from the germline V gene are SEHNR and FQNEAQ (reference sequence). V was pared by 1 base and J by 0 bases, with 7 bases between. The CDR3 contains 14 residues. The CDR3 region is CASSLGGVSYEQYF. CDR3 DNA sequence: TGTGCCAGCAGCTTAGGAGGTGTCTCCTACGAGCAGTACTTC.

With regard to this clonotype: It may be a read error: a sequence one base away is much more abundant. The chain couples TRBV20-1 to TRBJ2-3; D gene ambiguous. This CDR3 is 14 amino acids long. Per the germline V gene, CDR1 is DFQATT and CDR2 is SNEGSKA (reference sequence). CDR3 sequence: CSARPAVTSGTRYF. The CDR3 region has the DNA TGCAGTGCTAGGCCCGCAGTCACCTCTGGTACGCGGTATTTT.

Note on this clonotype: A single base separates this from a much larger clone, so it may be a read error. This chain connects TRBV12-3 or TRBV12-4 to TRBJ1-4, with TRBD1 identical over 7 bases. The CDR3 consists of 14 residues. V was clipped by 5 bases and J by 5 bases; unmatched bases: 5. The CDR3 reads CASSPRQGNEKLFF. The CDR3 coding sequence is TGTGCCAGCAGTCCTAGACAGGGCAATGAAAAACTGTTTTTT.

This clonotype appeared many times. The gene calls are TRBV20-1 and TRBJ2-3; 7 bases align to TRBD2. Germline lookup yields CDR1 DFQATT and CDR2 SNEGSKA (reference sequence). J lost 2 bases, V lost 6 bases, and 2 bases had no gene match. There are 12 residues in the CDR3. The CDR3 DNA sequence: TGCAGTGCCGGGAGGTCCACAGATACGCAGTATTTT. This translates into CSAGRSTDTQYF.

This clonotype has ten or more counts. The CDR3 sequence is CASSLFSTGARHEQFF. The CDR3 DNA sequence: TGCGCCAGCAGCTTGTTCTCGACAGGGGCGAGGCATGAGCAGTTCTTC. The chain uses TRBV5-1 and TRBJ2-1; 8 nucleotides match TRBD1. With V trimmed by 1 base and J by 8 bases, 11 bases remained unmatched. CDR3 length: 16 amino acids. Germline V lookup: CDR1 SGHRS, CDR2 YFSETQ.

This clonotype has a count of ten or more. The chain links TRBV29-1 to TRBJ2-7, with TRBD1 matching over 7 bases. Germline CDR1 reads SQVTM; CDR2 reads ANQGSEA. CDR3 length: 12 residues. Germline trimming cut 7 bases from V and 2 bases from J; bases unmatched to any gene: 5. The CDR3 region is CSAGQATYEQYF. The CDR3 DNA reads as TGCAGCGCAGGACAGGCGACCTACGAGCAGTACTTC.

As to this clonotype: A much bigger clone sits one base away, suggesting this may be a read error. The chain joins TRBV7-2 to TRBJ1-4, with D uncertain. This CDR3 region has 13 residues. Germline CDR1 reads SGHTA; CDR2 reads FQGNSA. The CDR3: CASGTSTNEKLSF. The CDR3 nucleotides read TGTGCCAGCGGAACTTCAACTAATGAAAAACTGTCTTTT.

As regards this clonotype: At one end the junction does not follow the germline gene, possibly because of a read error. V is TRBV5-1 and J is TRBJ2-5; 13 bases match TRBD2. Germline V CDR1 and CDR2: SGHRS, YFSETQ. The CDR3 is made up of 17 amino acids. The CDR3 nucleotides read TGCGCCAGCTCCGGGACTAGCGGGGTCCCCAGCCCCGAAGGTCCCCTCTTC. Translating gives CASSGTSGVPSPEGPLF.

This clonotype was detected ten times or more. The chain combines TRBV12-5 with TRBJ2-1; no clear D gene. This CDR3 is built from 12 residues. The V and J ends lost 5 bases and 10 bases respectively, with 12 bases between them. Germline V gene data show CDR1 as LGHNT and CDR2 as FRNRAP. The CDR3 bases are TGTGCTAGTGGTCCCGATGTTGGCGAGCAGTTCTTC. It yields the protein CASGPDVGEQFF.

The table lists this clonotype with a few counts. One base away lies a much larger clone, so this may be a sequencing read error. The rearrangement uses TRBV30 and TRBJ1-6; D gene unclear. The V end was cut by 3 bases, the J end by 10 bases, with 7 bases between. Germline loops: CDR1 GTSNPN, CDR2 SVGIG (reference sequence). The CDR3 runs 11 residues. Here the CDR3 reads CAWSGESPLHF. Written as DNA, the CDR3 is TGTGCCTGGAGCGGGGAATCACCCCTCCACTTT.

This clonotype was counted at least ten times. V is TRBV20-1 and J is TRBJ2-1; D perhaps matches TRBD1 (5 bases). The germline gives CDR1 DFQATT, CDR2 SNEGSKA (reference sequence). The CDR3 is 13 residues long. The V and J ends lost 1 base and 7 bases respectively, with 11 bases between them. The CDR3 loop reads CSARAWTTNEQFF. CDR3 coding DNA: TGCAGTGCTAGAGCGTGGACAACTAATGAGCAGTTCTTC.

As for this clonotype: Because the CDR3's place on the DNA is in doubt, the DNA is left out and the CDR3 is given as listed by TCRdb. CDR3 sequence: CASSYFGEQFF. This chain uses TRBV7-9 with TRBJ2-1. The CDR3 numbers 11 amino acids, ends counted. Germline-derived CDR1 and CDR2 are SEHNR and FQNEAQ (reference sequence).

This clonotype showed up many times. CDR3 nucleotides: TGCGCCACCGGCGAAACTCGTGAGACCCAGTACTTC. Translated: CATGETRETQYF. The chain has TRBV10-2 and TRBJ2-5; no reliable D call. The CDR3 loop spans 12 amino acids. V lost 10 bases, J lost 5 bases, and 14 bases lay in between. In germline, CDR1 is WSHSY, CDR2 SAAADI.

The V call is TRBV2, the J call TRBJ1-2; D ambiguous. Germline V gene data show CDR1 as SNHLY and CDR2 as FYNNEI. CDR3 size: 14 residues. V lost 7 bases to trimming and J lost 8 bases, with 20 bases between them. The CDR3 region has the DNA TGTGCCAGCACCCCGATGGAACTGGCCGGGGGCTACACCTTC. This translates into CASTPMELAGGYTF.

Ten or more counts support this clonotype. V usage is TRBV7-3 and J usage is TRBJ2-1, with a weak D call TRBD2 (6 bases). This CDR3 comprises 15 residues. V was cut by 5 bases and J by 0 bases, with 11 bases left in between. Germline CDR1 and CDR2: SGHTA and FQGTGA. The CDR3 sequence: CASSLEGSSYNEQFF. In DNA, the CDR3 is TGTGCCAGCAGCCTGGAGGGGAGCTCCTACAATGAGCAGTTCTTC.

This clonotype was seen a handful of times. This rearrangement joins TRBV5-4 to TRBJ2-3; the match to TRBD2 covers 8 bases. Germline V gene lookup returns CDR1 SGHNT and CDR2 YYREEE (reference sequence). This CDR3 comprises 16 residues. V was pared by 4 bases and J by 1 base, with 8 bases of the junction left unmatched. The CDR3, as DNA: TGTGCCAGCAGCCCCGTTGGACTAGCAGGCACAGATACGCAGTATTTT. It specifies CASSPVGLAGTDTQYF.

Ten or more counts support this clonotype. The CDR3 DNA reads TGTGCCATCAGCTCCCTGCCGGGACCCGGGAGCTACGAGCAGTACTTC. Its translation is CAISSLPGPGSYEQYF. This sequence joins TRBV10-3 and TRBJ2-7; a weak D match, TRBD2 (6 bases). Germline V CDR1 and CDR2: ENHRY, SYGVKD. Trimming took 6 bases from V and 3 from J, leaving 21 bases between them. The CDR3 sequence is 16 residues long.

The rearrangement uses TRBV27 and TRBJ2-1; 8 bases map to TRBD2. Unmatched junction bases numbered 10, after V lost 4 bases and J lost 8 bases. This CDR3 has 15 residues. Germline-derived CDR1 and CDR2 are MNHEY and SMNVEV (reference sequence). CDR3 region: CASSYSGRKEDEQFF. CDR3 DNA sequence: TGTGCCAGCAGTTACAGCGGGAGAAAGGAGGATGAGCAGTTCTTC.

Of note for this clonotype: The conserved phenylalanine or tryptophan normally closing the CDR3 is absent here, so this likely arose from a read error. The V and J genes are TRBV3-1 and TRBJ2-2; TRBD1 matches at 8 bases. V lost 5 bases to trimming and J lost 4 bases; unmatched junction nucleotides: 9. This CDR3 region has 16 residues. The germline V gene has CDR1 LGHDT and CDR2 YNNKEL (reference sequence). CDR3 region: CASSITGGIVTGELFV. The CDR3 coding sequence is TGTGCCAGCAGCATTACAGGGGGTATTGTCACCGGGGAGCTGTTTGTT.